This T cell receptor beta chain was sequenced for a study of blood T cell repertoires in COVID-19. Study-level background: PBMCs, B-cell-depleted T cells, or T cells provided the cDNA or gDNA that made up the material.

CDR3 length equals 17 residues. V lost 2 bases and J 1 base, leaving 15 bases between the germline ends. Looked up from germline, CDR1 is MNHEY and CDR2 is SVGEGT. Clones were sequenced by immunoSEQ multiplex PCR, and TCRdb holds only the in-frame ones, with some missing. The sample yields more than 200,000 clones, around 80% seen once. The sequence was obtained from a man aged 40-55 years with active or convalescent COVID-19. The material sequenced was peripheral blood. The chain links TRBV6-2 or TRBV6-3 to TRBJ1-5, with no clear D. CDR3 residues: CASSYGMRVESNQPQHF. The CDR3 coding sequence is TGTGCCAGCAGTTACGGCATGAGGGTGGAGAGCAATCAGCCCCAGCATTTT.